The next 30 T cell receptor beta chains were all read from a single sample in a study of OX40 agonist ivuxolimab in advanced cancers. TCRdb's copy holds only in-frame clones and misses some; the assay was immunoSEQ multiplex PCR. The table records about 70,000 clones, about 92% of them present only once. The starting material was CD4+ or CD8+ T cells sorted from blood, obtained in a trial of the OX40 agonist ivuxolimab. The receptor set was obtained from an adult with an advanced solid tumor such as melanoma, head and neck, liver or kidney cancer.

This clone was picked up a small number of times. V gene TRBV6-5 combines with J gene TRBJ2-1; 7 bases match TRBD1. Trimming removed 5 bases from V and 5 bases from J; junction bases left unmatched: 6. The CDR3 is 14 residues long. The V gene's germline CDR1 is MNHEY and CDR2 SVGAGI. CDR3 bases: TGTGCCAGCAGTGCCGACAGGGTTAACAATGAGCAGTTCTTC. Translating gives CASSADRVNNEQFF.

This sequence joins TRBV5-4 and TRBJ1-2; D not certain. V was clipped by 5 bases and J by 3 bases, with 11 bases between them. Germline CDR1 SGHNT, CDR2 YYREEE (reference sequence). The CDR3 is made up of 13 amino acids. The CDR3 DNA reads as TGTGCCAGCAGACCAGTCAGAGACTATGGCTACACCTTC. This translates into CASRPVRDYGYTF.

This sequence joins TRBV7-9 and TRBJ1-3, with D perhaps matching TRBD1 (6 bases). Trimming left V 5 bases short and J 1 base short, with 15 bases between. The CDR3 runs to 16 residues. Germline V gene sequence: CDR1 SEHNR, CDR2 FQNEAQ (reference sequence). The chain's CDR3 is CASSLQGLGSGNTIYF. The CDR3 coding sequence is TGTGCCAGCAGCCTCCAGGGGTTAGGGTCTGGAAACACCATATATTTT.

J is TRBJ2-1 and V is TRBV6-1, with a tentative D call TRBD1 (8 bases). Trimming cost V 4 bases and J 3 bases, with 13 bases left between them. The V gene's germline CDR1 is MNHNS and CDR2 SASEGT. This CDR3 has 15 amino acids. CDR3: CASSAQGEGYNEQFF. The CDR3 nucleotides read TGTGCCAGCAGTGCACAGGGGGAGGGCTACAATGAGCAGTTCTTC.

The chain couples TRBV11-3 to TRBJ1-5, with 7 bases lining up with TRBD1. Unmatched junction bases numbered 4, after V lost 3 bases and J lost 5 bases. This CDR3 region has 14 residues. The germline V gene encodes CDR1 SGHNT and CDR2 YENEEA. Written as DNA, the CDR3 is TGTGCCAGCAGCTTCGTAGGGGGCGATCAGCCCCAGCATTTT. Protein product: CASSFVGGDQPQHF.

V is TRBV11-3 and J is TRBJ2-1; D is unclear. Germline V lookup: CDR1 SGHNT, CDR2 YENEEA. The V end was cut by 5 bases, the J end by 0 bases, with 17 bases between. CDR3 size: 17 residues. DNA for the CDR3: TGTGCCAGCAGCCCCGGGTATGGCAGGAGCTCCTACAATGAGCAGTTCTTC. It translates to CASSPGYGRSSYNEQFF.

A single count supports this clone. The CDR3 sequence is CASSTTGGQGRTPLHF. In DNA form, the CDR3 reads TGTGCCAGCAGCACGACAGGGGGACAGGGAAGGACACCCCTCCACTTT. This rearrangement joins TRBV7-9 to TRBJ1-6, with 9 bases fitting TRBD1. CDR1 is SEHNR, CDR2 FQNEAQ, per germline (reference sequence). The ends lost 5 bases at V and 11 bases at J; junction bases unmatched: 13. The CDR3 is 16 residues long. Full variable domain (remainder filled in from reference TRBV7-9 and TRBJ1-6): DTGVSQNPRHKITKRGQNVTFRCDPISEHNRLYWYRQTLGQGPEFLTYFQNEAQLEKSRLLSDRFSAERPKGSFSTLEIQRTEQGDSAMYLCASSTTGGQGRTPLHFGNGTRLTVT.

The rearrangement joins TRBV27 to TRBJ2-3; the match to TRBD2 covers 15 bases. CDR1 is MNHEY, CDR2 SMNVEV, per germline (reference sequence). V lost 10 bases and J lost 8; bases outside the gene matches: 10. This CDR3 spans 15 amino acids. CDR3 bases: TGTGCCACAAAAGGACTAGCGGGGGGGCCGGGTACGCAGTATTTT. Encoded protein: CATKGLAGGPGTQYF.

The sample holds a few counts of this clone. This chain joins TRBV7-9 and TRBJ1-1; 7 bases map to TRBD1. V lost 5 bases and J lost 7; bases outside the gene matches: 10. CDR3 length: 14 residues. Germline-derived CDR1 and CDR2 are SEHNR and FQNEAQ (reference sequence). CDR3 in amino acids: CASSPGGHAVEAFF. In nucleotides, the CDR3 is TGTGCCAGCAGCCCAGGGGGGCACGCGGTTGAAGCTTTCTTT. The entire variable domain, with the rest obtained from reference TRBV7-9 and TRBJ1-1, is as follows: DTGVSQNPRHKITKRGQNVTFRCDPISEHNRLYWYRQTLGQGPEFLTYFQNEAQLEKSRLLSDRFSAERPKGSFSTLEIQRTEQGDSAMYLCASSPGGHAVEAFFGQGTRLTVV.

This clone was recorded a few times. This chain uses TRBV5-6 with TRBJ1-5; D is uncertain. CDR3 length: 14 amino acids. CDR1 is SGHDT and CDR2 is YYEEEE in the germline V gene. Trimming left V 1 base short and J 5 bases short, with 10 bases between. CDR3 residues: CASSLREYDQPQHF. DNA for the CDR3: TGTGCCAGCAGCTTGAGGGAGTATGATCAGCCCCAGCATTTT.

The CDR3 DNA reads as TGTGCCATCAGTGAGTTACCTAGCGGGGGAGGTGCCGGGGAGCTGTTTTTT. This codes for CAISELPSGGGAGELFF. The rearrangement joins TRBV10-3 to TRBJ2-2; TRBD2 matches 10 bases. The junction had 8 bases not matched to a gene; V was cut back by 1 base and J by 6 bases. From germline, CDR1 is ENHRY and CDR2 SYGVKD. This CDR3 contains 17 residues.

The genes are TRBV5-6 and TRBJ2-3, with 12 bases fitting TRBD2. V lost 1 base, J lost 0 bases, and 3 bases stayed unmatched. The CDR3 consists of 17 residues. Germline loops: CDR1 SGHDT, CDR2 YYEEEE. Here the CDR3 reads CASSLLGLAGSTDTQYF. In DNA, the CDR3 is TGTGCCAGCAGCTTGTTAGGACTAGCGGGGAGCACAGATACGCAGTATTTT.

This rearrangement joins TRBV2 to TRBJ2-2; 8 bases line up with TRBD2. Unmatched junction bases numbered 6, after V lost 7 bases and J lost 2 bases. CDR3 size: 15 residues. Germline V lookup: CDR1 SNHLY, CDR2 FYNNEI. This CDR3 reads CASTASGGNTGELFF. As DNA, the CDR3 is TGTGCCAGCACTGCCAGCGGGGGAAACACCGGGGAGCTGTTTTTT.

The rearrangement uses TRBV6-5 and TRBJ1-6; no reliable D call. Germline assignment: CDR1 MNHEY and CDR2 SVGAGI. The length of the CDR3 is 15 residues. V gave up 5 bases and J gave up 0 bases, with 8 bases separating them. The CDR3 region has the DNA TGTGCCAGCAGTCCTCAGCGCTCCTATAATTCACCCCTCCACTTT. This encodes CASSPQRSYNSPLHF.

The rearrangement joins TRBV9 to TRBJ1-2, with D possibly TRBD1 on 5 matching bases. CDR1 and CDR2 from the germline V gene are SGDLS and YYNGEE. CDR3 length: 16 amino acids. V lost 0 bases and J 7 bases, leaving 19 bases between the germline ends. The CDR3 spells CASSVAPTQGSSGYTF. CDR3 sequence (DNA): TGTGCCAGCAGCGTAGCCCCAACCCAGGGCTCCTCTGGCTACACCTTC. Full variable domain (remainder filled in from reference TRBV9 and TRBJ1-2): DSGVTQTPKHLITATGQRVTLRCSPRSGDLSVYWYQQSLDQGLQFLIQYYNGEERAKGNILERFSAQQFPDLHSELNLSSLELGDSALYFCASSVAPTQGSSGYTFGSGTRLTVV.

The chain recombines TRBV30 with TRBJ1-5; D is ambiguous. The length of the CDR3 is 14 residues. Germline V CDR1 and CDR2: GTSNPN, SVGIG (reference sequence). Trimming took 2 bases from V and 7 from J, leaving 15 bases between them. The CDR3 protein is CAWSSGPLGQPQHF. In DNA form, the CDR3 reads TGTGCCTGGAGTTCCGGGCCCCTAGGCCAGCCCCAGCATTTT.

The chain links TRBV10-3 to TRBJ2-7, with TRBD2 identical over 8 bases. Per germline, CDR1 ENHRY and CDR2 SYGVKD. This CDR3 region has 12 residues. V was pared by 10 bases and J by 5 bases, with 7 bases of the junction left unmatched. The CDR3 spells CATRGGIHEQYF. The DNA for the CDR3 is TGTGCCACCCGGGGGGGAATTCACGAGCAGTACTTC.

The genes are TRBV7-8 and TRBJ1-1, with D possibly being TRBD1 (6 bases). CDR3 length equals 13 residues. V lost 6 bases and J 6 bases, leaving 14 bases between the germline ends. Per germline, CDR1 SGHVS and CDR2 FQNEAQ. CDR3 protein: CASRLNRDAEAFF. The CDR3 DNA follows: TGTGCCAGCAGGCTAAACAGGGACGCTGAAGCTTTCTTT.

The chain recombines TRBV2 with TRBJ1-2; D gene uncertain. The CDR3 runs to 16 residues. V was clipped by 4 bases and J by 0 bases, with 15 bases between them. Germline CDR1 and CDR2: SNHLY and FYNNEI. The DNA of the CDR3 is TGTGCCAGCAGTGCGGGCACCGGTAGAGCTAACTATGGCTACACCTTC. It codes for CASSAGTGRANYGYTF.

V gene TRBV11-2 combines with J gene TRBJ2-2; no clear D. V was cut by 1 base and J by 6 bases, with 12 bases left in between. The CDR3 is 15 amino acids. The V gene's germline CDR1 is SGHAT and CDR2 FQNNGV. CDR3 sequence: CASSLGSAVAGELFF. CDR3 DNA sequence: TGTGCCAGCAGCTTAGGGTCGGCGGTAGCCGGGGAGCTGTTTTTT. The complete variable domain, with remaining parts taken from reference TRBV11-2 and TRBJ2-2, reads EAGVAQSPRYKIIEKRQSVAFWCNPISGHATLYWYQQILGQGPKLLIQFQNNGVVDDSQLPKDRFSAERLKGVDSTLKIQPAKLEDSAVYLCASSLGSAVAGELFFGEGSRLTVL.

The genes are TRBV30 and TRBJ1-4; D perhaps matches TRBD1 (6 bases). Trimming removed 0 bases at V and 8 bases at J, with 13 bases between. This CDR3 region has 14 residues. Germline loops: CDR1 GTSNPN, CDR2 SVGIG (reference sequence). The CDR3 here is CAWSVRDRKEKLFF. The CDR3 bases are TGTGCCTGGAGTGTCCGCGACAGGAAAGAAAAACTGTTTTTT.

V gene TRBV6-1 combines with J gene TRBJ2-1; D may match TRBD1 or TRBD2 (6 bases each). The CDR3 loop spans 13 amino acids. The V and J ends lost 7 bases and 6 bases respectively, with 13 bases between them. Germline CDR1 and CDR2: MNHNS and SASEGT. The CDR3 nucleotides are TGTGCCAGCACCTCTGGGGGGCGCAATGAGCAGTTCTTC. The encoded protein is CASTSGGRNEQFF.

This clone was observed a few times. The chain links TRBV30 to TRBJ2-7, with D hard to call. The V end was cut by 0 bases, the J end by 1 base, with 4 bases between. CDR3 length equals 12 residues. In germline, CDR1 is GTSNPN, CDR2 SVGIG (reference sequence). DNA of the CDR3: TGTGCCTGGAGTGTCAGTTCCTACGAGCAGTACTTC. Translation gives CAWSVSSYEQYF.

This chain joins TRBV7-6 and TRBJ2-7, with D maybe TRBD2 (5 bases). CDR3 size: 14 residues. CDR1 and CDR2 from the germline V gene are SGHVS and FNYEAQ. The germline V and J ends were trimmed by 2 bases and 0 bases, with 8 bases remaining between them. CDR3 in amino acids: CASSLLAGSYEQYF. The DNA for the CDR3 is TGTGCCAGCAGCTTATTGGCGGGCTCCTACGAGCAGTACTTC.

Of note for this clone: Sequence at one end of the junction differs from germline and may be a read error. This sample also contains other DNA sequences that code for the same CDR3. This sequence joins TRBV6-5 and TRBJ1-2, with D uncertain. The germline V gene has CDR1 MNHEY and CDR2 SVGAGI. This CDR3 contains 13 residues. The CDR3 sequence: CASSYEGAYGYTF. CDR3 DNA sequence: TGTGCTAGCAGTTACGAGGGAGCCTATGGCTACACCTTC.

This clone has only one observation. Relative to the germline gene, one junction end is altered; a read error may explain this. The rearrangement uses TRBV7-7 and TRBJ2-2; D is perhaps TRBD1 or TRBD2 (5 bases each). Germline-derived CDR1 and CDR2 are SSHAT and FNYEAQ (reference sequence). This CDR3 is built from 14 residues. The CDR3 is CASSPEGRTGELFF. For the CDR3, the DNA is TGTGCTAGCAGCCCTGAGGGGCGTACCGGGGAGCTGTTTTTT.

The CDR3 loop reads CASDSGEGQETQYF. The CDR3 DNA reads as TGTGCCAGCGATTCAGGGGAGGGCCAAGAGACCCAGTACTTC. This chain links TRBV6-1 with TRBJ2-5, with D perhaps TRBD2 (7 bases). From germline, CDR1 is MNHNS and CDR2 SASEGT. The V end was cut by 8 bases, the J end by 1 base, with 14 bases between. The CDR3 covers 14 residues.

This clone was seen only a few times. This chain connects TRBV2 to TRBJ1-5, with unresolved D. CDR1 and CDR2 (germline): SNHLY, FYNNEI. This CDR3 spans 14 amino acids. V lost 7 bases and J 4 bases, leaving 14 bases between the germline ends. The CDR3 bases are TGTGCCAGCACCCCATCGGAGGTGAATCAGCCCCAGCATTTT. This gives the protein CASTPSEVNQPQHF.

The chain is built from TRBV5-5 and TRBJ2-3; 12 bases line up with TRBD2. The germline CDR1 and CDR2 sequences are SGHKS and YYEKEE (reference sequence). CDR3 length: 16 residues. Germline trimming cut 3 bases from V and 3 bases from J; bases unmatched to any gene: 5. In DNA form, the CDR3 reads TGTGCCAGCAGCTCCGGACTAGCGGGGCCAACAGATACGCAGTATTTT. Its translation is CASSSGLAGPTDTQYF. The entire variable domain, with the rest obtained from reference TRBV5-5 and TRBJ2-3, is as follows: DAGVTQSPTHLIKTRGQQVTLRCSPISGHKSVSWYQQVLGQGPQFIFQYYEKEERGRGNFPDRFSARQFPNYSSELNVNALLLGDSALYLCASSSGLAGPTDTQYFGPGTRLTVL.

CDR3 sequence reads: CASRFELAQDTQYF. The DNA for the CDR3 is TGTGCCAGCAGATTTGAGCTCGCCCAGGATACGCAGTATTTT. The V call is TRBV6-5, the J call TRBJ2-3, with D unresolved. The CDR3 has 14 residues. CDR1 and CDR2 from the germline V gene are MNHEY and SVGAGI. V was trimmed by 6 bases and J by 6 bases, leaving 16 bases between them.